A selection of T cell receptor beta chains follows, all from one sample in a study of blood T cells in healthy people across ages. TCRdb reprocessed the 5' RACE reads via MiXCR and lists one record per CDR3 protein. The sample lists fewer than 800,000 distinct CDR3 sequences; 20% to 30% were seen once. The data also belong to a second study, concerning T cells of mothers and their children.

The specimen was blood. These receptors originate from a boy younger than 18 in good health. Each CDR3 is given with its conserved first and last residue. The D gene is left open where the match is weak. Size values are once, few and many counts, or a class for expanded clones, and some rows have none.

v_gene,d_gene,abundance,j_gene,CDR3aa,CDR3nt
TRBV5-1,.,.,TRBJ2-3,CASSLQPGADTQYF,TGCGCCAGCAGCTTGCAACCGGGAGCAGATACGCAGTATTTT
TRBV29-1,.,once,TRBJ2-6,CSVISSGANVLTF,TGCAGCGTTATAAGCTCTGGGGCCAACGTCCTGACTTTC
TRBV7-2,.,.,TRBJ2-5,CASSLLRQETQYF,TGTGCCAGCAGCTTATTGCGGCAAGAGACCCAGTACTTC
TRBV4-2,.,few,TRBJ2-3,CASSQDGGLSPDTQYF,TGTGCCAGCAGCCAAGATGGGGGACTTAGTCCAGATACGCAGTATTTT
TRBV6-6,TRBD1,.,TRBJ1-1,CASSYSGQVGEAFF,TGTGCCAGCAGTTACTCGGGACAGGTCGGCGAAGCTTTCTTT
TRBV11-3,.,few,TRBJ2-7,CASSLHFAGTEQYF,TGTGCCAGCAGCTTACACTTCGCCGGGACAGAGCAGTACTTC
TRBV28,.,.,TRBJ2-1,CASSFLGGGDGNEQFF,TGTGCCAGCAGTTTTTTAGGAGGGGGTGACGGCAATGAGCAGTTCTTC
TRBV12-3/TRBV12-4,.,few,TRBJ1-2,CASTLDRPNYGYTF,TGTGCCAGCACTCTGGACAGACCTAACTATGGCTACACCTTC
TRBV28,.,.,TRBJ2-7,CASSFYASSGEQYF,TGTGCCAGCAGTTTTTATGCTAGCTCAGGCGAGCAGTACTTC
TRBV12-3/TRBV12-4,.,.,TRBJ2-5,CASSSNWTPQETQYF,TGTGCCAGCAGTTCAAATTGGACACCTCAAGAGACCCAGTACTTC
TRBV15,TRBD1,.,TRBJ1-5,CATNAGTEIYSNQPQHF,TGTGCCACCAACGCCGGGACAGAGATCTATAGCAATCAGCCCCAGCATTTT
TRBV7-2,.,many,TRBJ2-7,CASSPDTYEQYF,TGTGCCAGCAGCCCTGACACCTACGAGCAGTACTTC
TRBV24-1,TRBD2,.,TRBJ2-1,CATSDPPGGVADNEQFF,TGTGCCACCAGTGATCCGCCGGGGGGTGTCGCCGACAATGAGCAGTTCTTC
TRBV24-1,TRBD2,few,TRBJ2-5,CATSDPGTSGRSQEAQYF,TGTGCCACCAGTGACCCCGGGACTAGCGGGAGATCACAAGAGGCCCAGTACTTC
TRBV11-2,.,.,TRBJ2-3,CASSFHPGHTDTQYF,TGTGCCAGCAGCTTCCACCCGGGACACACAGATACGCAGTATTTT
TRBV6-5,.,.,TRBJ1-2,CASKGPGNYGHTF,TGTGCCAGCAAGGGGCCGGGCAACTATGGCCACACCTTC
TRBV9,.,few,TRBJ1-1,CASSVGLGHTEAFF,TGTGCCAGCAGCGTAGGATTGGGGCACACTGAAGCTTTCTTT
TRBV6-1,TRBD1,.,TRBJ1-5,CASRGDRGSSQPQHF,TGTGCCAGCAGGGGAGACAGGGGAAGTAGTCAGCCCCAGCATTTT